The 18 T cell receptor beta chains below all came from one sample that was sequenced in a study of PD-L1 blockade in urothelial cancer. Time point indicated: peripheral blood 6 weeks after treatment start. Assay: immunoSEQ multiplex PCR; the TCRdb copy retains only in-frame clones and omits some. The table records around 30,000 clones, 79% of them present only once. Here the sequenced sample was PBMCs, taken around atezolizumab (anti-PD-L1) treatment. The source is a man aged 65 to 79 with urothelial cancer.

This clone showed up just a few times. The chain links TRBV12-5 to TRBJ1-3; perhaps TRBD1 as D (5 bases). This CDR3 has 19 amino acids. CDR1 LGHNT and CDR2 FRNRAP come from the germline V gene. Trimming cost V 5 bases and J 0 bases, with 23 bases left between them. CDR3 DNA: TGTGCTAGTGGTGGGGAGGCAGGGCGTACTTACTACTCTGGAAACACCATATATTTT. It codes for CASGGEAGRTYYSGNTIYF.

The V gene is TRBV18, the J gene TRBJ2-1, with 7 bases fitting TRBD1. After removal of 2 bases from V and 9 bases from J, the junction contained 4 bases not matched to a gene. This CDR3 contains 13 residues. Germline V gene data show CDR1 as KGHSH and CDR2 as LQKENI. The CDR3 sequence is CASSPEGAGEQFF. CDR3 bases: TGTGCCAGCTCACCAGAGGGGGCCGGTGAGCAGTTCTTC. The full variable domain, rest sourced from reference TRBV18 and TRBJ2-1, is NAGVMQNPRHLVRRRGQEARLRCSPMKGHSHVYWYRQLPEEGLKFMVYLQKENIIDESGMPKERFSAEFPKEGPSILRIQQVVRGDSAAYFCASSPEGAGEQFFGPGTRLTVL.

The chain employs TRBV19 and TRBJ1-5; TRBD1 agrees at 9 bases. From germline, CDR1 is LNHDA and CDR2 SQIVND (reference sequence). V lost 4 bases, J lost 0 bases, and 7 bases stayed unmatched. The CDR3 length is 17 residues. As DNA, the CDR3 is TGTGCCAGTAGTAGGGACAGGGTGGGGGGTAGCAATCAGCCCCAGCATTTT. This codes for CASSRDRVGGSNQPQHF.

The rearrangement links TRBV2 to TRBJ2-7; tentative D call: TRBD2 (5 bases). CDR1 is SNHLY and CDR2 is FYNNEI in the germline V gene. The CDR3 loop spans 14 amino acids. V dropped 3 bases and J dropped 2 bases, with 11 bases sitting between them. CDR3 nucleotides: TGTGCCAGCAGTGACCCACGGACTCCCTACGAGCAGTACTTC. It translates to CASSDPRTPYEQYF.

The rearrangement joins TRBV4-3 to TRBJ2-1, with 10 bases identical to TRBD2. The junction had 11 bases not matched to a gene; V was cut back by 4 bases and J by 2 bases. Germline CDR1 and CDR2: LGHNA and YSLEER. The CDR3 consists of 18 residues. The CDR3 loop is CASSRRRGGTSAYNEQFF. The CDR3 coding sequence is TGCGCCAGCAGCCGGCGAAGAGGCGGGACTAGCGCCTACAATGAGCAGTTCTTC.

The CDR3 is CAISVVEGYEQYF. The CDR3 DNA follows: TGTGCCATCAGTGTGGTAGAGGGATACGAGCAGTACTTC. The gene calls are TRBV10-3 and TRBJ2-7, with TRBD2 as a possible D gene (5 bases). Looked up from germline, CDR1 is ENHRY and CDR2 is SYGVKD. V was pared by 4 bases and J by 4 bases, with 11 bases between. The CDR3 sequence is 13 residues long.

The rearrangement links TRBV4-1 to TRBJ2-7; the match to TRBD1 covers 8 bases. The V segment lost 4 bases and the J segment 2 bases; nucleotides outside the gene matches: 4. This CDR3 is 14 amino acids long. Germline V lookup: CDR1 MGHRA, CDR2 YSYEKL. The CDR3 reads CASSLGTGPYEQYF. The CDR3, as DNA: TGCGCCAGCAGCCTCGGGACAGGCCCCTACGAGCAGTACTTC.

This chain connects TRBV7-2 to TRBJ2-2; D may be TRBD1 (6 bases). The CDR3 is made up of 15 amino acids. Germline lookup yields CDR1 SGHTA and CDR2 FQGNSA. Trimming shortened V by 1 base and J by 0 bases, and 6 bases separated the two germline ends. The CDR3 bases are TGTGCCAGCAGCTTAGAGGGGGCGAACACCGGGGAGCTGTTTTTT. As protein: CASSLEGANTGELFF. The variable domain in full, with the rest retrieved from reference TRBV7-2 and TRBJ2-2, is GAGVSQSPSNKVTEKGKDVELRCDPISGHTALYWYRQSLGQGLEFLIYFQGNSAPDKSGLPSDRFSAERTGGSVSTLTIQRTQQEDSAVYLCASSLEGANTGELFFGEGSRLTVL.

The genes are TRBV5-1 and TRBJ2-2; D is possibly TRBD1 (6 bases). Trimming removed 2 bases from V and 2 bases from J, with 10 bases in between. The CDR3 is 15 amino acids. Per the germline V gene, CDR1 is SGHRS and CDR2 is YFSETQ. This CDR3 is CASSLRQANTGELFF. In DNA form, the CDR3 reads TGCGCCAGCAGCTTAAGACAGGCAAACACCGGGGAGCTGTTTTTT.

V usage is TRBV5-6 and J usage is TRBJ2-7, with unresolved D. The V and J ends lost 4 bases and 4 bases respectively, with 18 bases between them. CDR1 is SGHDT, CDR2 YYEEEE, per germline. This CDR3 spans 15 amino acids. CDR3 DNA sequence: TGTGCCAGCAGCCTCCAGCCGGCTCCGAGGTACGAGCAGTACTTC. Translating it yields CASSLQPAPRYEQYF.

The chain employs TRBV10-3 and TRBJ1-2; TRBD1 matches at 11 bases. With V trimmed by 4 bases and J by 7 bases, 5 bases remained unmatched. From germline, CDR1 is ENHRY and CDR2 SYGVKD. The CDR3 covers 14 residues. CDR3 DNA: TGTGCCATCAGTGGGGACAGGGGGTTTTTTGGCTACACCTTC. It translates to CAISGDRGFFGYTF.

The chain is built from TRBV7-2 and TRBJ2-5; D might be TRBD1 (5 bases). Trimming cost V 0 bases and J 5 bases, with 16 bases left between them. Germline V CDR1 and CDR2: SGHTA, FQGNSA. The CDR3 has 16 amino acids. CDR3 loop: CASSLASLMGHETQYF. The DNA for the CDR3 is TGTGCCAGCAGCTTAGCGAGCCTGATGGGGCATGAGACCCAGTACTTC.

This clone was seen a handful of times. The chain links TRBV5-6 to TRBJ2-3, with TRBD2 identical over 9 bases. CDR3 length: 14 amino acids. V shed 0 bases, J shed 4 bases, and the junction held 0 bases outside the gene matches. CDR1 SGHDT and CDR2 YYEEEE come from the germline V gene. CDR3 protein: CASSLGTSADTQYF. In DNA form, the CDR3 reads TGTGCCAGCAGCTTGGGGACTAGCGCAGATACGCAGTATTTT.

This rearrangement joins TRBV19 to TRBJ1-3; D possibly corresponds to TRBD1 (5 bases). V lost 8 bases to trimming and J lost 0 bases, with 11 bases between them. The germline V gene encodes CDR1 LNHDA and CDR2 SQIVND (reference sequence). There are 14 residues in the CDR3. CDR3 nucleotides: TGTGCCAGTGGCCGGGGGGGCTCTGGAAACACCATATATTTT. As protein: CASGRGGSGNTIYF.

The chain has TRBV15 and TRBJ2-2, with no clear D. Trimming shortened V by 0 bases and J by 2 bases, and 13 bases separated the two germline ends. Germline V gene data show CDR1 as LNHNV and CDR2 as YYDKDF (reference sequence). This CDR3 is built from 17 residues. CDR3 amino acids: CATSREVDSINTGELFF. The CDR3 bases are TGTGCCACCAGCAGAGAAGTAGACTCGATTAACACCGGGGAGCTGTTTTTT.

CDR3 in amino acids: CASSAPGERVISGNTIYF. In DNA, the CDR3 is TGTGCCAGCAGCGCTCCCGGAGAGCGGGTGATCTCTGGAAACACCATATATTTT. V usage is TRBV7-9 and J usage is TRBJ1-3; D gene unclear. This CDR3 contains 18 residues. The V and J ends lost 5 bases and 0 bases respectively, with 20 bases between them. CDR1 is SEHNR, CDR2 FQNEAQ, per germline (reference sequence).

The chain couples TRBV28 to TRBJ1-2; no reliable D call. The CDR3 is made up of 11 amino acids. CDR1 and CDR2 from the germline V gene are MDHEN and SYDVKM. The V end lost 6 bases, the J end lost 6 bases, and 8 bases lay between the germline ends. CDR3 protein: CASSLTDGYTF. The CDR3 region has the DNA TGTGCCAGCAGCTTGACTGATGGCTACACCTTC.

The chain joins TRBV7-3 to TRBJ2-3; no definite D call. The length of the CDR3 is 15 residues. Germline CDR1 and CDR2: SGHTA and FQGTGA. V was shortened by 2 bases and J by 0 bases, with 9 bases between the two germline ends. CDR3 DNA sequence: TGTGCCAGCAGCTTATCCCCCCTCAGCACAGATACGCAGTATTTT. This gives the protein CASSLSPLSTDTQYF.